The next 10 T cell receptor beta chains were all read from a single sample in a study of CD8 T cells in ankylosing spondylitis. TCRdb reprocessed the 5' RACE reads via MiXCR and lists one record per CDR3 protein. Here the sample spans under 130,000 distinct CDR3 sequences, about 25% being singletons. The sample comprised synovial fluid, either unsorted or a sorted T cell fraction (not recorded which). Source of these receptors: a male donor with ankylosing spondylitis.

This clonotype was observed a handful of times. The chain is built from TRBV6-1 and TRBJ1-5; D is unresolved. The CDR3 extends over 12 amino acids. The V end lost 3 bases, the J end lost 0 bases, and 0 bases lay between the germline ends. Germline CDR1 reads MNHNS; CDR2 reads SASEGT. CDR3 coding DNA: TGTGCCAGCAGTGATAGCAATCAGCCCCAGCATTTT. Protein product: CASSDSNQPQHF.

This clonotype occurred a few times. The chain is built from TRBV20-1 and TRBJ2-1; 15 nucleotides agree with TRBD2. V shed 3 bases and J 7 bases; nucleotides not matched to a gene: 10. This CDR3 spans 17 amino acids. Germline V gives CDR1 DFQATT, CDR2 SNEGSKA (reference sequence). The CDR3 DNA reads as TGCAGTGCTAGCCGAACCGGGACTAGCGGGAGGCGGAATGAGCAGTTCTTC. It is translated as CSASRTGTSGRRNEQFF.

This clonotype was found many times. This chain connects TRBV12-3 or TRBV12-4 to TRBJ2-7, with 10 nucleotides matching TRBD2. This CDR3 is 15 amino acids long. J gave up 0 bases and V 6 bases, and 5 bases lay outside the gene matches. Here the CDR3 reads CASSPTSGASYEQYF. CDR3 nucleotides: TGTGCCAGCAGCCCTACTAGCGGGGCCTCCTACGAGCAGTACTTC.

The chain recombines TRBV5-1 with TRBJ2-2; D may match TRBD1 or TRBD2 (5 bases each). The germline gives CDR1 SGHRS, CDR2 YFSETQ. Trimming took off 2 bases at V and 6 bases at J, with 11 bases between the two ends. The CDR3 runs 14 residues. CDR3: CASSLWGKSGELFF. CDR3 DNA sequence: TGCGCCAGCAGCTTATGGGGGAAGTCCGGGGAGCTGTTTTTT.

V usage is TRBV3-1 and J usage is TRBJ1-2; no reliable D call. The germline V gene has CDR1 LGHDT and CDR2 YNNKEL (reference sequence). This CDR3 has 15 amino acids. The germline V and J ends were trimmed by 4 bases and 1 base, with 13 bases remaining between them. CDR3 sequence (DNA): TGTGCCAGCAGCCGATGGACGGATCTTAACTATGGCTACACCTTC. Protein: CASSRWTDLNYGYTF. Full variable domain (remainder filled in from reference TRBV3-1 and TRBJ1-2): DTAVSQTPKYLVTQMGNDKSIKCEQNLGHDTMYWYKQDSKKFLKIMFSYNNKELIINETVPNRFSPKSPDKAHLNLHINSLELGDSAVYFCASSRWTDLNYGYTFGSGTRLTVV.

This clonotype has ten or more counts. V usage is TRBV20-1 and J usage is TRBJ2-3, with 12 positions matching TRBD2. The CDR3 is made up of 15 amino acids. V lost 5 bases to trimming and J lost 2 bases; unmatched junction nucleotides: 5. Germline CDR1 is DFQATT and CDR2 is SNEGSKA (reference sequence). The CDR3 sequence: CSAPSGRGATDTQYF. The DNA of the CDR3 is TGCAGTGCTCCTAGCGGGAGGGGCGCCACAGATACGCAGTATTTT.

This chain joins TRBV9 and TRBJ2-5, with TRBD1 as a possible D gene (8 bases). This CDR3 has 14 residues. Germline lookup yields CDR1 SGDLS and CDR2 YYNGEE. With 4 bases removed from V and 4 bases from J, the gap between germline ends came to 14 bases. The CDR3 loop reads CASSQTGGAETQYF. As DNA, the CDR3 is TGTGCCAGCAGCCAAACAGGGGGGGCAGAGACCCAGTACTTC. The whole variable domain, filled in from reference TRBV9 and TRBJ2-5, reads DSGVTQTPKHLITATGQRVTLRCSPRSGDLSVYWYQQSLDQGLQFLIQYYNGEERAKGNILERFSAQQFPDLHSELNLSSLELGDSALYFCASSQTGGAETQYFGPGTRLLVL.

The chain is built from TRBV6-4 and TRBJ2-2; perhaps TRBD1 as D (7 bases). The germline V gene encodes CDR1 MRHNA and CDR2 SNTAGT. Between the trimmed V and J ends, which lost 6 bases and 6 bases, there was a span of 17 bases. The CDR3 is 15 amino acids. Written as DNA, the CDR3 is TGTGCCAGCAGGAGTTCAGGGGGGCCGTCCGGGGAGCTGTTTTTT. It encodes CASRSSGGPSGELFF.

The chain is built from TRBV4-2 and TRBJ2-3; 9 bases fit TRBD2. Per the germline V gene, CDR1 is LGHNA and CDR2 is YNFKEQ. This CDR3 has 17 residues. V lost 0 bases to trimming and J lost 1 base; unmatched junction nucleotides: 5. The CDR3 sequence: CASSQDPLAGGTDTQYF. The CDR3 region has the DNA TGTGCCAGCAGCCAAGATCCGTTAGCGGGAGGCACAGATACGCAGTATTTT.

The chain recombines TRBV5-1 with TRBJ2-1; no clear D gene. Trimming pared 2 bases from V and 8 bases from J, leaving 14 bases between. The CDR3 loop spans 14 amino acids. Germline-derived CDR1 and CDR2 are SGHRS and YFSETQ. The CDR3 sequence is CASSLAALGHEQFF. The CDR3 DNA reads as TGCGCCAGCAGCTTAGCAGCCCTTGGGCATGAGCAGTTCTTC.